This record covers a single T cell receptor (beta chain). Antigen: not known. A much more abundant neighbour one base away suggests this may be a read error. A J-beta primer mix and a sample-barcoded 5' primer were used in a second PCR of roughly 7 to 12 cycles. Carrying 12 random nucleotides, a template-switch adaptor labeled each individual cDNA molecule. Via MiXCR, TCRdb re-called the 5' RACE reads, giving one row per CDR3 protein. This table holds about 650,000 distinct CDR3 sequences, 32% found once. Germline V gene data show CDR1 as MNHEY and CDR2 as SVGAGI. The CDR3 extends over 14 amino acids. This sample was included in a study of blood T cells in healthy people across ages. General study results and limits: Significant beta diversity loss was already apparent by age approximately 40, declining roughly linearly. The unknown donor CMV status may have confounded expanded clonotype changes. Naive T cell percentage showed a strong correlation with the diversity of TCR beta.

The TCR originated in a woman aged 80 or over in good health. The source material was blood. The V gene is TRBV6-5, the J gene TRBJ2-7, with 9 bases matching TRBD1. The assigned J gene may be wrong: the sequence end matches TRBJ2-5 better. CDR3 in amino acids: CASGGQGGGETQYF. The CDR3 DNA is TGTGCCAGCGGGGGACAGGGAGGGGGGGAGACCCAGTACTTC.